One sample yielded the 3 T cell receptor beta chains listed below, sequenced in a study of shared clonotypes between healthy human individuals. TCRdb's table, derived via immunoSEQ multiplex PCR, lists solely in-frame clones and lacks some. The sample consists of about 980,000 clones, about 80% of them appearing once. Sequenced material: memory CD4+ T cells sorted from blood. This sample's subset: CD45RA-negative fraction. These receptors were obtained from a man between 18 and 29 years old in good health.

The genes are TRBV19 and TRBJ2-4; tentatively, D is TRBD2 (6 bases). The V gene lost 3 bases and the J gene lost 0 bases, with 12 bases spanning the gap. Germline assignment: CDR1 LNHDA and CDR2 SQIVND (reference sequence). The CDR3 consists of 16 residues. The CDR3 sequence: CASSIPQEGAKNIQYF. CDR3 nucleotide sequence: TGTGCCAGTAGTATCCCCCAGGAGGGAGCCAAAAACATTCAGTACTTC.

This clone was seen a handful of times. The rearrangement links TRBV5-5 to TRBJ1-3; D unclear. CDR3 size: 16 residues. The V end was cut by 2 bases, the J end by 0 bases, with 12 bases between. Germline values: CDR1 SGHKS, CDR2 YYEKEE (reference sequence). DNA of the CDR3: TGTGCCAGCAGCTTAGGACCACCGAGCTCTGGAAACACCATATATTTT. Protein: CASSLGPPSSGNTIYF.

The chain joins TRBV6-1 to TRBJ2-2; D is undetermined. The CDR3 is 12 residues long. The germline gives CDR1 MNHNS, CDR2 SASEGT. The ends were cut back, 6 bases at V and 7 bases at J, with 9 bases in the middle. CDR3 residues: CASSYIGGELFF. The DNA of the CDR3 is TGTGCCAGCAGCTACATCGGCGGGGAGCTGTTTTTT.